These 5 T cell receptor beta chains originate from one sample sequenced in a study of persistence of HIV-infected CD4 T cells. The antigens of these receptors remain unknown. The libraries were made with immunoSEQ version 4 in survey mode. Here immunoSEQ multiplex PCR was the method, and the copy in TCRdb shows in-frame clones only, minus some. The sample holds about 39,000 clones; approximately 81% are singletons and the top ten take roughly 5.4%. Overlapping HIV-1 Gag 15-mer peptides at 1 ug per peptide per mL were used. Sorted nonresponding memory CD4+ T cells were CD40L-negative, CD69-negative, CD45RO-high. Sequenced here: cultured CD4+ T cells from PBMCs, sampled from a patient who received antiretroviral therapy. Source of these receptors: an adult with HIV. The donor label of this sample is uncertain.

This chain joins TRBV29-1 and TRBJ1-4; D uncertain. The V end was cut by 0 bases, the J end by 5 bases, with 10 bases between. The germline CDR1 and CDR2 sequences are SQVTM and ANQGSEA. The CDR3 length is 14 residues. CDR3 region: CSVEEPWGNEKLFF. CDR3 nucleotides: TGCAGCGTTGAAGAACCCTGGGGAAATGAAAAACTGTTTTTT.

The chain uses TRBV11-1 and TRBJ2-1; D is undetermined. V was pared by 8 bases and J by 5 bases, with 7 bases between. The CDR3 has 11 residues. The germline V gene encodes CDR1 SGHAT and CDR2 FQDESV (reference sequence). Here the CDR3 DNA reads TGTGCCAGCGAAGTAAACAATGAGCAGTTCTTC. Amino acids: CASEVNNEQFF.

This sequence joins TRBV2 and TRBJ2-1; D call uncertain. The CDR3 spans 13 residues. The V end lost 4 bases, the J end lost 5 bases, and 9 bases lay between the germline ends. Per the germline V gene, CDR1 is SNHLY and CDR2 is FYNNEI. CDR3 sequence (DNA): TGTGCCAGCAGTGTCGGCTACAACAATGAGCAGTTCTTC. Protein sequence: CASSVGYNNEQFF.

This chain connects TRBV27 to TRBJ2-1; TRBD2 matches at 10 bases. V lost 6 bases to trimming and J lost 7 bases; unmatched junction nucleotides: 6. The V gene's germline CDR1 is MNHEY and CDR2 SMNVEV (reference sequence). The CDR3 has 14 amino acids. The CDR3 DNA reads TGTGCCAGCAGACTAGCGGGGTCCTGGAATGAGCAGTTCTTC. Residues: CASRLAGSWNEQFF.

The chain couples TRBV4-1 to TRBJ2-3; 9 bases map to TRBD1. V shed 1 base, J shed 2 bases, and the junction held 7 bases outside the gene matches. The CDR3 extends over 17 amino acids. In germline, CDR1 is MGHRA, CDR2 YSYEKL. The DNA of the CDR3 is TGCGCCAGCAGCCAAGCCACGGGACAGGGACTCACAGATACGCAGTATTTT. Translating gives CASSQATGQGLTDTQYF.